This T cell receptor beta chain was recorded in a study of cytomegalovirus exposure and HLA in healthy donors. It was with 60 Vbeta and 13 Jbeta primers that the PCR ran. The table came from immunoSEQ multiplex PCR; TCRdb's copy has only in-frame clones and leaves some out. The sample includes some 130,000 clones, around four fifths of them seen just once. Sequencing was carried out using PBMCs. The receptor comes from a young man in good health.

The CDR3 bases are TGTGCCATCAGCGGATCAGGGGGCGCGAACACTGAAGCTTTCTTT. Amino acids: CAISGSGGANTEAFF. V and J are TRBV10-3 and TRBJ1-1; 8 positions agree with TRBD1. This CDR3 has 15 amino acids. Trimming removed 6 bases from V and 1 base from J; junction bases left unmatched: 7. Germline CDR1 and CDR2: ENHRY and SYGVKD.